The TCR beta chain under discussion was sequenced for a study of blood T cell repertoires in COVID-19. As for the study in general: Acute and convalescent COVID-19 specimens originated in the United States, Italy and Spain. Nucleic acid was either cDNA or gDNA, and it came from T cells, B-cell-depleted T cells, or PBMCs.

Original methodology: Nucleated cell counts were estimated from reference gene primer amplification. Measured with immunoSEQ multiplex PCR; TCRdb has only the in-frame clones, and not every one. V, J and clone size were drawn from that table, and D and trimming were deduced from the DNA. The data show about 150,000 clones, with about 89% seen just once and around 3.2% held by the top ten. This CDR3 region has 13 residues. V lost 10 bases to trimming and J lost 5 bases; unmatched junction nucleotides: 8. The germline CDR1 and CDR2 sequences are LNHDA and SQIVND (reference sequence). This clone has a single count.

This sequence joins TRBV19 and TRBJ1-5; the match to TRBD1 covers 7 bases. The TCR was taken from a man in his 60s with active or convalescent COVID-19. The sequencing input was peripheral blood. The CDR3 sequence is CATQNRGHQPQHF. In nucleotides, the CDR3 is TGTGCCACCCAAAACAGGGGACATCAGCCCCAGCATTTT.